This TCR beta chain stems from a study of T-cell reconstitution after alpha-beta-depleted transplantation in children listed by TCRdb under 2016. Background on the whole study: Using TCR repertoire profiling, the study quantitatively followed how T-cell immune reconstitution unfolded in children after TCRalphabeta/CD19-depleted allogeneic hematopoietic cell transplantation.

In light of the paper, this sample's treatment or condition label describes: allogeneic hematopoietic cell transplantation with graft depleted of TCRalphabeta T cells and CD19 B cells. The transplant recipients were children given TCRalphabeta/CD19-depleted allogeneic hematopoietic cell grafts. Reading the germline V gene (reference sequence) gives CDR1 LNHNV and CDR2 YYDKDF. Cut back by 0 bases and 2 bases, the V and J ends lie 12 bases apart. The CDR3 numbers 16 residues from cysteine through phenylalanine. The entry retains the CDR3 DNA only, 48 bases that are in frame from base 1. Comments on this clonotype: The antigen this receptor binds is unknown. No much larger clonotype is one base removed from it; base qualities were not supplied.

Library method: PCR. Data came from an Illumina HiSeq 2500. TCR libraries were prepared with molecular barcoding, using unique molecular identifiers to normalize TCRbeta repertoire quantification. TCRdb applied fastp at Q25 and MiXCR to the public reads, then kept only in-frame beta chains. Records with the same CDR3 protein are collapsed into one entry carrying the most frequent genes and DNA. Here the sample has about a million distinct CDR3 sequences; roughly 29% occur a single time. About 28% of the sample rests with the top ten. Broad study findings and their caveats: The apparently early recovery of alphabetaT-cell counts about two months after transplant reportedly depended on only several hundred rapidly expanded clones that came from non-depleted graft cells. The high TCRbeta diversity at day 60 in some patients was ascribed to recipient T cells and intrathymic progenitors that had survived conditioning. Over the following months the frequencies of hyperexpanded clones went down, and after one year T-cell counts and TCRbeta diversity were mostly credited to newly produced T cells.

The clonotype was recovered from a boy in the first two years of life who had a stem cell transplant for SCID, so the T cells may come from the graft donor. This specimen was PBMCs, mostly from graft donor cells, taken 360 days after TCRalphabeta/CD19-depleted stem cell transplant. Recombination connected TRBV15 to TRBJ2-3; the best D guess is TRBD2, with 6 bases matching. The nucleotide sequence is given as TGTGCCACCAGCAGAGATCCACTAGCCTCCACAGATACGCAGTATTTT. Its coded protein is CATSRDPLASTDTQYF.